The clone carrying this T cell receptor (beta chain) was detected only a few times. The sample comes from a study of blood T cell repertoires in COVID-19. Study in general: Acute and convalescent COVID-19 samples came from the United States, Italy and Spain. The analysed material was cDNA or gDNA that came from T cells, B-cell-depleted T cells, or PBMCs.

V lost 4 bases to trimming and J lost 5 bases; unmatched junction nucleotides: 7. The germline V gene encodes CDR1 LGHDT and CDR2 YNNKEL (reference sequence). The CDR3 extends over 15 amino acids. How the authors handled the data: Amplification of reference gene primers provided the estimated nucleated cell counts. Profiled with immunoSEQ multiplex PCR; TCRdb holds only in-frame clones, not every one. V, J and clone size reflect that table, while D and trimming were determined from the DNA. The profile shows about 160,000 clones, under 95% of them singletons. V is TRBV3-1 (or the pseudogene TRBV3-2) and J is TRBJ2-7, with TRBD1 identical over 11 bases. The source material was peripheral blood. The clonotype comes from a man aged 60 to 69 with active or convalescent COVID-19. The CDR3 sequence is CASSPPGQGVHEQYF. The CDR3 DNA reads as TGTGCCAGCAGCCCCCCGGGACAGGGGGTCCACGAGCAGTACTTC.